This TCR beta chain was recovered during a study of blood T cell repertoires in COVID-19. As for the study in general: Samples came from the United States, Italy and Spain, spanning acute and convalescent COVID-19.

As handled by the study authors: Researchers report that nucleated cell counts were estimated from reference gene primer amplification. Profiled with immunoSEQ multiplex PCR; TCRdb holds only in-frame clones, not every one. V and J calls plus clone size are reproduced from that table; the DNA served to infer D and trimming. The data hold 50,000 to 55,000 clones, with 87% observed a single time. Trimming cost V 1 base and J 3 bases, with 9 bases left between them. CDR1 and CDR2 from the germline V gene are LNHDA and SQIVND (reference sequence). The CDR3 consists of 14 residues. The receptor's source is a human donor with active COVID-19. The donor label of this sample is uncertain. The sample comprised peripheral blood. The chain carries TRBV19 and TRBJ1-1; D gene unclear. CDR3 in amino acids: CASSIASQYTEAFF. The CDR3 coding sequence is TGTGCCAGTAGTATAGCTAGTCAGTACACTGAAGCTTTCTTT.